The source of this T cell receptor (beta chain) is a study of shared clonotypes between healthy human individuals. Trimming left V 5 bases short and J 7 bases short, with 12 bases between. CDR3 length equals 13 residues. The germline V gene encodes CDR1 MNHNS and CDR2 SASEGT. This table comes from immunoSEQ multiplex PCR, and its TCRdb copy is limited to in-frame clones, with some not included. Seen here are a few million clones, just over 90% observed once, and the top ten hold 0.14%. Study results and caveats: The authors expected sequencing depth to affect clonotype sharing among donors.

Concerning this clone: Its antigen remains unknown.

The chain uses TRBV6-1 and TRBJ2-1, with D possibly being TRBD1 (5 bases). This TCR was sampled from a man aged 18-30 years in good health. Sample: naive CD4+ T cells sorted from blood. Subset denoted: CD45RA+ positively selected. This CDR3 is CASSWGVSNEQFF. CDR3 DNA: TGTGCCAGCAGTTGGGGCGTATCGAATGAGCAGTTCTTC.